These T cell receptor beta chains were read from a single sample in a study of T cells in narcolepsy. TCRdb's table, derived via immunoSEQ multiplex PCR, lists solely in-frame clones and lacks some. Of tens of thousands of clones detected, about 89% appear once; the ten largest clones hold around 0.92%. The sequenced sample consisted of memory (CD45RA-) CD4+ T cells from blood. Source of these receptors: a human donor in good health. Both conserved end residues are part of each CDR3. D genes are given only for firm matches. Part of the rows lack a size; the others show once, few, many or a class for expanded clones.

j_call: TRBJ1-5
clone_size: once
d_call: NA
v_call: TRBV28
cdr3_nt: TGTGCCAGCAGTCGACCCCGCTCCCCAGTATTCAATCAGCCCCAGCATTTT
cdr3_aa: CASSRPRSPVFNQPQHF

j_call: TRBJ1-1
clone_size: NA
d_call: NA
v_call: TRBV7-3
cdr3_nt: TGTGCCAGCAGCTTAGGGGGGATGAACACTGAAGCTTTCTTT
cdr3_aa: CASSLGGMNTEAFF

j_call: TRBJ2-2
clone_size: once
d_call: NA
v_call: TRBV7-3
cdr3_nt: TGTGCCAGCAGCCCGACTATCTCCGGCACCGGGGAGCTGTTTTTT
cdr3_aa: CASSPTISGTGELFF

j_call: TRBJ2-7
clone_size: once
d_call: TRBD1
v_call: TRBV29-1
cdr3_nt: TGCAGCGTTGAAGAAACGGCAGGGGGCGAGCAGTACTTC
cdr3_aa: CSVEETAGGEQYF

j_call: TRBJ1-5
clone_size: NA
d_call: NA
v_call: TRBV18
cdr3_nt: TGTGCCAGCTCCTTGGGGGCATCAGGCAATCAGCCCCAGCATTTT
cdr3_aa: CASSLGASGNQPQHF

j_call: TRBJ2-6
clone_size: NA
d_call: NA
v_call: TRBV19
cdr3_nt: TGTGCCAGTAGTATTTATCCCAGCAGCTCTGGGGCCAACGTCCTGACTTTC
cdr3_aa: CASSIYPSSSGANVLTF

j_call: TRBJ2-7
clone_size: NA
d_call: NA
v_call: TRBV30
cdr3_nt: TGTGCCTGGAGTGTATCCGGCCTCGAGCAGTACTTC
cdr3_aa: CAWSVSGLEQYF

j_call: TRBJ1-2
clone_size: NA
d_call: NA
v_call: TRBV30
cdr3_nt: TGTGCCTGGAGTGTAGTTCTGGGGAGTTCATCAGGCTACACCTTC
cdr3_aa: CAWSVVLGSSSGYTF

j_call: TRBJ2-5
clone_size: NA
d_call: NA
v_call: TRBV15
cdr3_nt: TGTGCCACCAGCAGAGACCAGGGAGTCCAAGAGACCCAGTACTTC
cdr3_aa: CATSRDQGVQETQYF

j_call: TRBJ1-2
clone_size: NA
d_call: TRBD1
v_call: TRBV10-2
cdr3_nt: TGCGCCAGCAGTAGTACAGGGGCGGGTGGCTACACCTTC
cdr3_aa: CASSSTGAGGYTF

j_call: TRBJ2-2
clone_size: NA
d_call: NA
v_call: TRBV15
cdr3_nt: TGTGCCACCAGCAGCCGAGAGGCCGTTAACACCGGGGAGCTGTTTTTT
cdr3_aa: CATSSREAVNTGELFF

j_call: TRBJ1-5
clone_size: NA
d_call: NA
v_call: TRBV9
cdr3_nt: TGTGCCAGCAGCGCTCTCGGCACTAGCAATCAGCCCCAGCATTTT
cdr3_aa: CASSALGTSNQPQHF

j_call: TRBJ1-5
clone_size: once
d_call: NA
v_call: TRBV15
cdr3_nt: TGTGCCACCAGCCCAAGGAGCAATCAGCCCCAGCATTTT
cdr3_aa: CATSPRSNQPQHF

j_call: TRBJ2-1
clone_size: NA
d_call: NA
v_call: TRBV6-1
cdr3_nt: TGTGCCAGCAGACGGGAGCTGGGAAATGAGCAGTTCTTC
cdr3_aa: CASRRELGNEQFF

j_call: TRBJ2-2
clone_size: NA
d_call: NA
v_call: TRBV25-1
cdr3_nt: TGTGCCAGCGGCCACAGGGTTACCGGGGAGCTGTTTTTT
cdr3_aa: CASGHRVTGELFF

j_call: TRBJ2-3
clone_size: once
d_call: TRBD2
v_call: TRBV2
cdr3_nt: TGTGCCAGCATGTGGCTAGCGGGGCCCACAGATACGCAGTATTTT
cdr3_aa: CASMWLAGPTDTQYF

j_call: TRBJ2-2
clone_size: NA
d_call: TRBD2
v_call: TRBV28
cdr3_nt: TGTGCCAGCAGGGCGACTAGCGGGAGTACCGGGGAGCTGTTTTTT
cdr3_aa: CASRATSGSTGELFF

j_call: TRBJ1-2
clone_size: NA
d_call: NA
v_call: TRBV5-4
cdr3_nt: TGTGCCAGCAGCCTGGACGTGGCCACAGGCTACACCTTC
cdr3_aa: CASSLDVATGYTF

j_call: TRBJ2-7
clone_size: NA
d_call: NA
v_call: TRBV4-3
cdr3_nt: TGCGCCAGCAGCCAAGAACAGCGGGCCCCCTACGAGCAGTACTTC
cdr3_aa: CASSQEQRAPYEQYF